The 27 T cell receptor beta chains in this list originate from one sample, sequenced in a study of blood T cell repertoires in COVID-19. Method: immunoSEQ multiplex PCR; TCRdb's copy keeps in-frame clones and lacks some. The repertoire consists of 110,000 to 150,000 clones, with roughly 79% occurring once and the leading ten covering approximately 8.6%. The sample comprised peripheral blood. The receptors were sampled from a man aged 50 or older with active or convalescent COVID-19.

The chain combines TRBV25-1 with TRBJ2-3, with 8 bases fitting TRBD1. This CDR3 comprises 15 residues. Germline values: CDR1 MGHDK, CDR2 SYGVNS. The V and J ends lost 5 bases and 6 bases, in that order; junction bases with no gene match: 10. The CDR3 region has the DNA TGTGCCAGCAGTCATCGCGGGACAGGCCGGGATACGCAGTATTTT. Translated: CASSHRGTGRDTQYF.

J is TRBJ1-2 and V is TRBV6-1; TRBD1 is a possible D gene (5 bases). In germline, CDR1 is MNHNS, CDR2 SASEGT. Trimming took 1 base from V and 7 from J, leaving 13 bases between them. There are 14 residues in the CDR3. CDR3 loop: CASSEGPSGGGYTF. CDR3 bases: TGTGCCAGCAGTGAAGGCCCATCGGGGGGTGGCTACACCTTC.

The CDR3 sequence is CASSFQKTSGNKQYF. The CDR3 coding sequence is TGTGCCAGCAGCTTTCAAAAAACTAGCGGGAACAAGCAGTACTTC. The chain employs TRBV5-6 and TRBJ2-7, with TRBD2 identical over 10 bases. Germline loops: CDR1 SGHDT, CDR2 YYEEEE. CDR3 length: 15 residues. Unmatched junction bases numbered 10, after V lost 2 bases and J lost 8 bases.

This chain links TRBV6-5 with TRBJ2-1, with D possibly matching TRBD1 (6 bases). V was cut by 6 bases and J by 7 bases, with 10 bases left in between. Germline V gene lookup returns CDR1 MNHEY and CDR2 SVGAGI. The CDR3 extends over 12 amino acids. The CDR3 DNA reads TGTGCCAGCAGGATCAGGGGAAATGAGCAGTTCTTC. It specifies CASRIRGNEQFF.

The V call is TRBV29-1, the J call TRBJ2-3, with D tentatively TRBD2 (5 bases). CDR1 is SQVTM and CDR2 is ANQGSEA in the germline V gene. V was cut by 3 bases and J by 3 bases, with 7 bases left in between. This CDR3 has 12 amino acids. CDR3 nucleotide sequence: TGCAGCGTTGATGAGGGTACAGATACGCAGTATTTT. Protein product: CSVDEGTDTQYF.

This clone was recorded a few times. The rearrangement links TRBV29-1 to TRBJ1-2, with 11 bases aligning to TRBD1. Germline CDR1 and CDR2: SQVTM and ANQGSEA. J gave up 4 bases and V 5 bases, and 3 bases lay outside the gene matches. This CDR3 contains 13 residues. The CDR3 bases are TGCAGCGTTCGGGACAGGGGGATCTATGGCTACACCTTC. It codes for CSVRDRGIYGYTF.

This clone was seen a few times. The CDR3 loop is CASSQEPGLDGEQFF. CDR3 bases: TGCGCCAGCAGCCAAGAACCGGGACTAGATGGTGAGCAGTTCTTC. The rearrangement uses TRBV4-1 and TRBJ2-1, with 8 bases that match TRBD2. The V gene end was trimmed by 0 bases and the J gene end by 9 bases; junction bases not matched to a gene: 7. The CDR3 has 15 residues. Germline loops: CDR1 MGHRA, CDR2 YSYEKL.

The chain is built from TRBV19 and TRBJ2-3, with 13 bases lining up with TRBD2. Trimming at V came to 4 bases and at J to 4 bases, leaving 11 bases not matched to a gene. The CDR3 runs 18 residues. Germline loops: CDR1 LNHDA, CDR2 SQIVND (reference sequence). The CDR3 nucleotides are TGTGCCAGTAGTACCCAAGAACGACTAGCGGGAGGAGCAGATACGCAGTATTTT. Residues: CASSTQERLAGGADTQYF.

The chain links TRBV28 to TRBJ1-5, with D unclear. Trimming left V 2 bases short and J 0 bases short, with 8 bases between. The CDR3 contains 15 residues. CDR1 and CDR2 (germline): MDHEN, SYDVKM. The CDR3 reads CASSLPYNSNQPQHF. The CDR3 nucleotides are TGTGCCAGCAGTTTACCCTATAATAGCAATCAGCCCCAGCATTTT.

The chain employs TRBV5-1 and TRBJ1-5; D remains ambiguous. The germline gives CDR1 SGHRS, CDR2 YFSETQ. This CDR3 contains 15 residues. V was shortened by 0 bases and J by 5 bases, with 12 bases between the two germline ends. The CDR3 nucleotides are TGCGCCAGCAGCTTGGCCGGGGAGGCCCATCAGCCCCAGCATTTT. It codes for CASSLAGEAHQPQHF.

The V gene is TRBV5-1, the J gene TRBJ2-5; D gene ambiguous. The germline V gene has CDR1 SGHRS and CDR2 YFSETQ. CDR3 length: 15 amino acids. Trimming took 4 bases from V and 4 from J, leaving 17 bases between them. The DNA of the CDR3 is TGCGCCAGCAGCCTATTAGCAGAGCAAGGAGAGACCCAGTACTTC. Its protein product is CASSLLAEQGETQYF. Based on the CDR3 plus reference TRBV5-1 and TRBJ2-5, the full variable domain is KAGVTQTPRYLIKTRGQQVTLSCSPISGHRSVSWYQQTPGQGLQFLFEYFSETQRNKGNFPGRFSGRQFSNSRSEMNVSTLELGDSALYLCASSLLAEQGETQYFGPGTRLLVL.

Regarding this clone: The junction departs from germline at one end; a sequencing error may be responsible. This chain uses TRBV5-1 with TRBJ1-6; 8 bases line up with TRBD1. Germline assignment: CDR1 SGHRS and CDR2 YFSETQ. This CDR3 has 14 amino acids. DNA for the CDR3: TGCGCCAGCAGTTTGGGACAGGCTAATTCACCCCTCCACTTT. Translated, it gives CASSLGQANSPLHF.

As regards this clone: The junction does not match germline at one end; this may be a read error. This chain links TRBV19 with TRBJ1-1; TRBD1 matches at 7 bases. CDR3 length equals 16 residues. CDR1 LNHDA and CDR2 SQIVND come from the germline V gene (reference sequence). The CDR3 DNA is TGTGCCAGTAGTCAACAGGGGTTGTTACCCAACATTGAAGCTTTCTTT. It yields the protein CASSQQGLLPNIEAFF. Variable domain in full (rest from reference TRBV19 and TRBJ1-1): DGGITQSPKYLFRKEGQNVTLSCEQNLNHDAMYWYRQDPGQGLRLIYYSQIVNDFQKGDIAEGYSVSREKKESFPLTVTSAQKNPTAFYLCASSQQGLLPNIEAFFGQGTRLTVV.

This sequence joins TRBV3-1 (or the pseudogene TRBV3-2) and TRBJ2-1, with 14 positions matching TRBD2. Germline trimming cut 6 bases from V and 7 bases from J; bases unmatched to any gene: 2. CDR3 length: 14 residues. CDR1 and CDR2 (germline): LGHDT, YNNKEL (reference sequence). This CDR3 reads CASRTSGRGNEQFF. CDR3 bases: TGTGCCAGCAGGACTAGCGGGAGGGGAAATGAGCAGTTCTTC.

This clone is a singleton in its sample. The chain employs TRBV27 and TRBJ1-2; a weak D match, TRBD1 (5 bases). This CDR3 has 14 residues. V was pared by 6 bases and J by 4 bases, with 15 bases between. CDR1 is MNHEY and CDR2 is SMNVEV in the germline V gene (reference sequence). DNA for the CDR3: TGTGCCAGCAGAATCGCAGGGCTAGGCTATGGCTACACCTTC. Translation: CASRIAGLGYGYTF.

This chain joins TRBV6-2 or TRBV6-3 and TRBJ2-3; D remains unclear. Trimming removed 2 bases at V and 0 bases at J, with 9 bases between. CDR1 is MNHEY, CDR2 SVGEGT, per germline. The CDR3 spans 15 residues. The CDR3 sequence: CASSYRASSTDTQYF. The CDR3 DNA is TGTGCCAGCAGTTACCGAGCGAGTAGCACAGATACGCAGTATTTT.

The chain combines TRBV6-5 with TRBJ1-2; D is undetermined. Germline V CDR1 and CDR2: MNHEY, SVGAGI. V lost 7 bases to trimming and J lost 4 bases, with 10 bases between them. This CDR3 region has 12 residues. Here the CDR3 reads CASTAASYGYTF. The CDR3 DNA reads as TGTGCCAGCACCGCGGCCTCCTATGGCTACACCTTC.

CDR3 protein: CASSHTIGISGNTIYF. The CDR3 DNA is TGTGCCAGCAGCCATACTATCGGCATCTCTGGAAACACCATATATTTT. The V call is TRBV3-1 (or the pseudogene TRBV3-2), the J call TRBJ1-3; no firm D call. CDR3 length: 16 residues. V lost 3 bases and J lost 0, with 12 bases in between. Germline CDR1 reads LGHDT; CDR2 reads YNNKEL (reference sequence).

The chain has TRBV2 and TRBJ1-2, with 9 bases matching TRBD1. The trim removed 5 bases at V and 6 bases at J, leaving 4 bases unmatched. The V gene's germline CDR1 is SNHLY and CDR2 FYNNEI. The CDR3 length is 13 residues. CDR3 sequence: CASSHTGGNGYTF. The CDR3 nucleotides are TGTGCCAGCAGTCACACAGGGGGCAATGGCTACACCTTC.

The chain has TRBV24-1 and TRBJ2-1, with 10 bases aligning to TRBD2. This CDR3 spans 15 amino acids. V shed 7 bases and J 10 bases; nucleotides not matched to a gene: 12. Germline V lookup: CDR1 KGHDR, CDR2 SFDVKD. The CDR3 sequence: CATRAPAGGVGEQFF. CDR3 nucleotide sequence: TGTGCCACCAGGGCCCCAGCGGGAGGGGTAGGGGAGCAGTTCTTC.

The V call is TRBV27, the J call TRBJ1-2, with 7 positions matching TRBD1. This CDR3 region has 12 residues. Germline V CDR1 and CDR2: MNHEY, SMNVEV (reference sequence). V dropped 7 bases and J dropped 6; count of bases not matched to a gene: 5. The CDR3 spells CASTSGGNGYTF. The CDR3 region has the DNA TGTGCCAGCACTTCAGGGGGGAATGGCTACACCTTC.

This chain links TRBV6-1 with TRBJ2-7; 10 bases are a match to TRBD2. V trimming: 0 bases; J trimming: 0 bases; junction bases outside the gene matches: 8. The CDR3 contains 18 residues. Germline-derived CDR1 and CDR2 are MNHNS and SASEGT. The CDR3: CASSEAVLAGVLSYEQYF. CDR3 coding DNA: TGTGCCAGCAGTGAAGCAGTTCTAGCGGGAGTCCTCTCCTACGAGCAGTACTTC.

This clone was counted a few times. The rearrangement links TRBV3-1 (or the pseudogene TRBV3-2) to TRBJ2-7; TRBD2 matches at 10 bases. This CDR3 contains 14 residues. V shed 5 bases and J 5 bases; nucleotides not matched to a gene: 6. Germline CDR1 reads LGHDT; CDR2 reads YNNKEL (reference sequence). CDR3 in DNA: TGTGCCAGCAGCGATCTAGCGGGAGTCCACGAGCAGTACTTC. Its protein is CASSDLAGVHEQYF.

V and J are TRBV6-5 and TRBJ2-7, with 8 nucleotides matching TRBD1. The junction had 5 bases not matched to a gene; V was cut back by 5 bases and J by 5 bases. Per the germline V gene, CDR1 is MNHEY and CDR2 is SVGAGI. This CDR3 has 13 amino acids. CDR3 loop: CASSRQGFDEQYF. CDR3 nucleotides: TGTGCCAGCAGTCGACAGGGGTTCGACGAGCAGTACTTC.

The rearrangement uses TRBV5-1 and TRBJ2-7, with 8 bases that match TRBD1. Germline lookup yields CDR1 SGHRS and CDR2 YFSETQ. The CDR3 sequence is 15 residues long. V gave up 0 bases and J gave up 6 bases; unmatched junction bases: 8. This chain's CDR3 is CASSLVGTGISEQYF. In DNA form, the CDR3 reads TGCGCCAGCAGCTTGGTCGGGACAGGTATTTCCGAGCAGTACTTC.

Ten or more counts support this clone. This rearrangement joins TRBV28 to TRBJ2-1; no clear D gene. The CDR3 spans 14 residues. Per the germline V gene, CDR1 is MDHEN and CDR2 is SYDVKM. Trimming removed 3 bases from V and 2 bases from J, with 8 bases in between. CDR3 DNA: TGTGCCAGCAGTTTCACAGAGACCTACAATGAGCAGTTCTTC. Its translation is CASSFTETYNEQFF.

A few counts support this clone. The rearrangement joins TRBV24-1 to TRBJ2-2, with 8 bases aligning to TRBD1. Trimming cost V 7 bases and J 5 bases; bases outside gene matches: 11. Germline values: CDR1 KGHDR, CDR2 SFDVKD. The CDR3 spans 16 residues. The CDR3 coding sequence is TGTGCCACCAGATCCTCCGACAGGGGAGGTACCGGGGAGCTGTTTTTT. It encodes CATRSSDRGGTGELFF.